These 17 T cell receptor beta chains originate from one sample sequenced in a study of shared clonotypes between healthy human individuals (dated by TCRdb to 2018 to 2021). Libraries were prepared through the immunoSEQ multiplex PCR assay. Drawn from immuneACCESS, this table holds only the in-frame rearrangements with V and J called that TCRdb kept. Clones are partly lost; checked studies trace under half to an unresolved V gene and leave the rest unexplained. For this sample the table gives roughly 2,500,000 clones, of which approximately 93% were detected only once. Clones ranked in the top ten supply about 0.34% of the sample. Specimen: naive CD4+ T cells from PBMCs. The sample's cell subset or site, from its label and the paper: CD45RA+ positively selected. Receptor source: a young man in good health. Some clones in this sample may be carry-over from other donors' samples.

The chain couples TRBV5-1 to TRBJ2-6; D might be TRBD1 (5 bases). Germline CDR1 and CDR2: SGHRS and YFSETQ. Trimming stripped 0 bases from V and 0 bases from J, with 10 bases between. The CDR3 is 17 residues long. The CDR3 loop reads CASSLGGSTSGANVLTF. As DNA, the CDR3 is TGCGCCAGCAGCTTGGGGGGCTCAACCTCTGGGGCCAACGTCCTGACTTTC. Based on the CDR3 plus reference TRBV5-1 and TRBJ2-6, the full variable domain is KAGVTQTPRYLIKTRGQQVTLSCSPISGHRSVSWYQQTPGQGLQFLFEYFSETQRNKGNFPGRFSGRQFSNSRSEMNVSTLELGDSALYLCASSLGGSTSGANVLTFGAGSRLTVL.

The gene calls are TRBV30 and TRBJ1-4; D is possibly TRBD1 (5 bases). V gave up 1 base and J gave up 7 bases, with 10 bases separating them. Looked up from germline, CDR1 is GTSNPN and CDR2 is SVGIG (reference sequence). The length of the CDR3 is 13 residues. The CDR3 coding sequence is TGTGCCTGGAGTGAGGGGCTTGGTGAAAAACTGTTTTTT. Translating gives CAWSEGLGEKLFF.

V gene TRBV1 combines with J gene TRBJ2-2. TRBV1 represents a pseudogene. There are 18 residues in the CDR3. The CDR3 nucleotides are TGCACCAGCAGCCCGTCTATGGGCTACCTAGGTAAGGACGGGGAGCTGTTTTTT. Protein sequence: CTSSPSMGYLGKDGELFF.

The rearrangement links TRBV6-6 to TRBJ1-5; D remains ambiguous. This CDR3 is built from 13 residues. Germline values: CDR1 MNHNY, CDR2 SVGAGI (reference sequence). V was pared by 5 bases and J by 10 bases, with 15 bases between. Here the CDR3 DNA reads TGTGCCAGCAGTCAAGGGCTGACGGCCCCCCAGCATTTT. Its protein is CASSQGLTAPQHF.

Concerning this clone: Other DNA sequences in the sample encode the same CDR3. The chain carries TRBV7-9 and TRBJ1-2; D not certain. From germline, CDR1 is SEHNR and CDR2 FQNEAQ (reference sequence). The length of the CDR3 is 13 residues. V lost 1 base and J lost 8, with 11 bases in between. This chain's CDR3 is CASSLGGLRGYTF. The CDR3 DNA is TGTGCCAGCAGCTTAGGTGGCTTAAGGGGCTACACCTTC.

The rearrangement uses TRBV4-1 and TRBJ1-1; unclear D gene. The CDR3 runs to 15 residues. V dropped 1 base and J dropped 3 bases, with 12 bases sitting between them. Germline CDR1 and CDR2: MGHRA and YSYEKL. CDR3 DNA sequence: TGCGCCAGCAGCCAAGGGATTAGGGCGGACACTGAAGCTTTCTTT. Translating gives CASSQGIRADTEAFF.

This chain joins TRBV29-1 and TRBJ2-1; perhaps D is TRBD1 or TRBD2 (6 bases each). CDR1 and CDR2 (germline): SQVTM, ANQGSEA. Trimming took off 6 bases at V and 6 bases at J, with 9 bases between the two ends. This CDR3 contains 11 residues. CDR3 sequence: CSVKGGNEQFF. As DNA, the CDR3 is TGCAGCGTCAAGGGGGGCAATGAGCAGTTCTTC.

This sequence joins TRBV18 and TRBJ2-1; D not resolved. The CDR3 covers 15 residues. V was trimmed by 4 bases and J by 0 bases, leaving 10 bases between them. Germline V CDR1 and CDR2: KGHSH, LQKENI. The CDR3, as DNA: TGTGCCAGCTCACGAGAATTGAGCTCCTACAATGAGCAGTTCTTC. Residues: CASSRELSSYNEQFF.

Notes on this clone: The sample holds other DNA sequences that translate to the same CDR3. The chain employs TRBV4-2 and TRBJ1-1; TRBD1 might be the D (5 bases). V lost 0 bases to trimming and J lost 0 bases, with 11 bases between them. The V gene's germline CDR1 is LGHNA and CDR2 YNFKEQ. The CDR3 extends over 16 amino acids. The chain's CDR3 is CASSQDLRGLNTEAFF. The CDR3 DNA sequence: TGTGCCAGCAGCCAAGATCTTAGGGGACTGAACACTGAAGCTTTCTTT.

The gene calls are TRBV20-1 and TRBJ2-5, with D possibly being TRBD1 or TRBD2 (5 bases each). In germline, CDR1 is DFQATT, CDR2 SNEGSKA (reference sequence). Trimming shortened V by 7 bases and J by 3 bases, and 9 bases separated the two germline ends. The CDR3 length is 11 residues. DNA of the CDR3: TGCAGTGGGGGGTCCGAAGAGACCCAGTACTTC. Amino acid sequence: CSGGSEETQYF.

This chain uses TRBV2 with TRBJ2-7; 9 bases line up with TRBD1. V lost 4 bases, J lost 2 bases, and 3 bases stayed unmatched. The V gene's germline CDR1 is SNHLY and CDR2 FYNNEI. The CDR3 is 14 residues long. This chain's CDR3 is CASSGDRAAYEQYF. CDR3 in DNA: TGTGCCAGCAGTGGGGACAGGGCTGCCTACGAGCAGTACTTC.

The V and J genes are TRBV5-6 and TRBJ2-7, with D possibly TRBD2 on 6 matching bases. The CDR3 totals 15 residues. CDR1 and CDR2 from the germline V gene are SGHDT and YYEEEE. V shed 6 bases and J shed 2 bases, with 18 bases lying between them. The DNA for the CDR3 is TGTGCCAGCATTTCGTACGGGGGTTCACCCTACGAGCAGTACTTC. It specifies CASISYGGSPYEQYF.

This clone occurred once. This sequence joins TRBV4-1 and TRBJ1-1, with D possibly matching TRBD1 (6 bases). Germline V lookup: CDR1 MGHRA, CDR2 YSYEKL. The CDR3 is made up of 15 amino acids. V lost 0 bases and J 6 bases, leaving 14 bases between the germline ends. The chain's CDR3 is CASSQDHRGAAEAFF. DNA of the CDR3: TGCGCCAGCAGCCAAGATCATCGGGGGGCAGCTGAAGCTTTCTTT.

This chain joins TRBV10-2 and TRBJ2-2, with D hard to call. CDR1 and CDR2 (germline): WSHSY, SAAADI. The V and J ends lost 10 bases and 8 bases respectively, with 17 bases between them. This CDR3 has 13 residues. The CDR3 is CANSARIFGELFF. CDR3 in DNA: TGCGCCAACAGCGCCCGGATTTTTGGGGAGCTGTTTTTT.

The V call is TRBV5-6, the J call TRBJ2-3; a possible D gene is TRBD1 (6 bases). The germline CDR1 and CDR2 sequences are SGHDT and YYEEEE. This CDR3 comprises 16 residues. V shed 0 bases and J shed 1 base, with 12 bases lying between them. CDR3 in amino acids: CASSLAVGGGTDTQYF. DNA of the CDR3: TGTGCCAGCAGCTTGGCCGTAGGGGGAGGCACAGATACGCAGTATTTT.

The chain is built from TRBV5-1 and TRBJ2-5, with D perhaps matching TRBD1 or TRBD2 (5 bases each). This CDR3 spans 15 amino acids. V was pared by 4 bases and J by 1 base, with 14 bases between. The germline gives CDR1 SGHRS, CDR2 YFSETQ. The chain's CDR3 is CASSRDGNVQETQYF. Here the CDR3 DNA reads TGCGCCAGCAGCCGGGACGGCAACGTCCAAGAGACCCAGTACTTC.

V gene TRBV18 combines with J gene TRBJ2-7; possibly TRBD1 for D (6 bases). CDR3 length: 15 amino acids. The ends were cut back, 6 bases at V and 1 base at J, with 16 bases in the middle. Looked up from germline, CDR1 is KGHSH and CDR2 is LQKENI. CDR3 residues: CASSQAVTGSYEQYF. The CDR3 region has the DNA TGTGCCAGCTCTCAGGCGGTCACAGGGTCCTACGAGCAGTACTTC. The entire variable domain, with the rest obtained from reference TRBV18 and TRBJ2-7, is as follows: NAGVMQNPRHLVRRRGQEARLRCSPMKGHSHVYWYRQLPEEGLKFMVYLQKENIIDESGMPKERFSAEFPKEGPSILRIQQVVRGDSAAYFCASSQAVTGSYEQYFGPGTRLTVT.